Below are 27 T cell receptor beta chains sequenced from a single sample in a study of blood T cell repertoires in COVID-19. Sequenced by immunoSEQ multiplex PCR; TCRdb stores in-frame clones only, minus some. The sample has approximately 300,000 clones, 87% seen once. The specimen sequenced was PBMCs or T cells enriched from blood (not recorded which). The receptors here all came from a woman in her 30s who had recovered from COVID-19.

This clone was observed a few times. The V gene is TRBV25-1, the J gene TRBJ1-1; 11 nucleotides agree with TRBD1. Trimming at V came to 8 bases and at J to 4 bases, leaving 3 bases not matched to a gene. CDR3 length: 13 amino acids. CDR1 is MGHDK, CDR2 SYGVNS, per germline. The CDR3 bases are TGTGCCAGCCGGACAGGGGGCGGCACTGAAGCTTTCTTT. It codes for CASRTGGGTEAFF.

The CDR3 DNA reads TGTGCCTGGAGTATCCAGGAGGACACTGAAGCTTTCTTT. It specifies CAWSIQEDTEAFF. The chain links TRBV30 to TRBJ1-1; D ambiguous. The CDR3 is 13 amino acids. V gave up 2 bases and J gave up 3 bases, with 10 bases separating them. CDR1 is GTSNPN and CDR2 is SVGIG in the germline V gene (reference sequence).

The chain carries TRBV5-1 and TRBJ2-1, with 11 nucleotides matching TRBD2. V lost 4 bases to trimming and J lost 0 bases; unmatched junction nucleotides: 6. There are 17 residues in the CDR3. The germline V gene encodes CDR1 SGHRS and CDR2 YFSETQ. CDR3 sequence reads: CASSMGTSGNSYNEQFF. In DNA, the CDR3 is TGCGCCAGCAGCATGGGGACTAGCGGAAACTCCTACAATGAGCAGTTCTTC.

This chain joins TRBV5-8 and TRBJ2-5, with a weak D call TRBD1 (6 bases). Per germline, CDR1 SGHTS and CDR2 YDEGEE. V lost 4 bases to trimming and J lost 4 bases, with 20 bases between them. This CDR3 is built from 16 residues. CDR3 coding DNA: TGTGCCAGCAGCCACCCCCGGCAGGGGCGGCGAGAGACCCAGTACTTC. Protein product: CASSHPRQGRRETQYF.

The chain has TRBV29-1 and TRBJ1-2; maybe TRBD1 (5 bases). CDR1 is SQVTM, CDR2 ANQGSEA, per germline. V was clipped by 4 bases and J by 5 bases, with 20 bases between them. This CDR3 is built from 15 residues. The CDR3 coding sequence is TGCAGCGTTGGGCCCTCAGGGTTGTTAGGATATGGCTACACCTTC. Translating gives CSVGPSGLLGYGYTF.

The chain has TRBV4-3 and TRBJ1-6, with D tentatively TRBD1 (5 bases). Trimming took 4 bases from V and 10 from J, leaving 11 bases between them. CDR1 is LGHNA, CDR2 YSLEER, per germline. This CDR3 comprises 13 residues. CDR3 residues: CASSPGRGSPLHF. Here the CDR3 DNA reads TGCGCCAGCAGCCCAGGGCGCGGATCACCCCTCCACTTT.

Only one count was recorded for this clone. The CDR3 DNA reads TGTGCCAGCACTCTTTTTGGAGGTGAAAAACTGTTTTTT. It encodes CASTLFGGEKLFF. This rearrangement joins TRBV2 to TRBJ1-4; D ambiguous. The CDR3 length is 13 residues. In germline, CDR1 is SNHLY, CDR2 FYNNEI. V lost 7 bases and J 7 bases, leaving 13 bases between the germline ends.

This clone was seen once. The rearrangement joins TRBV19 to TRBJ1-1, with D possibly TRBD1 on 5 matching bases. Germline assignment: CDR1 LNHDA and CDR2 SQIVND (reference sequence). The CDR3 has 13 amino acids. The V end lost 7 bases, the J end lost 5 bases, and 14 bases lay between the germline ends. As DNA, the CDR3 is TGTGCCAGTATCAGGGAGGGTGAGACTGAAGCTTTCTTT. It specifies CASIREGETEAFF.

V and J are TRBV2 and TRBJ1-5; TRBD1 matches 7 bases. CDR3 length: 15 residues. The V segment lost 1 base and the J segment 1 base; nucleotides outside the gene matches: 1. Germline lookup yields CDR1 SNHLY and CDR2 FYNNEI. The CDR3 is CASSEEGASNQPQHF. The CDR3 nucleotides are TGTGCCAGCAGTGAAGAGGGGGCCAGCAATCAGCCCCAGCATTTT.

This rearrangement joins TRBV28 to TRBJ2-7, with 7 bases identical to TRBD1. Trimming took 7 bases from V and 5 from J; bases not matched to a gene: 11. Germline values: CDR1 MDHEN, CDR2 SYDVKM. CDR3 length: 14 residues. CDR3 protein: CASTRRQGEDEQYF. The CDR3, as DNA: TGTGCCAGCACGAGGAGACAGGGAGAGGACGAGCAGTACTTC. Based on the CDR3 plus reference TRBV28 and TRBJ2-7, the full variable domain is DVKVTQSSRYLVKRTGEKVFLECVQDMDHENMFWYRQDPGLGLRLIYFSYDVKMKEKGDIPEGYSVSREKKERFSLILESASTNQTSMYLCASTRRQGEDEQYFGPGTRLTVT.

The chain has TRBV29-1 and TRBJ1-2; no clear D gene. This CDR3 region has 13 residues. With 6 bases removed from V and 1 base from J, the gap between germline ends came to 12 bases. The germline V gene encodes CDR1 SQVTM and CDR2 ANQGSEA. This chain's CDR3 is CSVRTLFNYGYTF. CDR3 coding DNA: TGCAGCGTCCGGACTCTTTTTAACTATGGCTACACCTTC.

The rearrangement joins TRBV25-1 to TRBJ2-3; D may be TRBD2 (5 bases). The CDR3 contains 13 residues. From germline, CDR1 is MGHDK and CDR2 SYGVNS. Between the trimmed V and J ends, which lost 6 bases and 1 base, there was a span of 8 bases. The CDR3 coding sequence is TGTGCCAGCAGGGGGAGTGGCACAGATACGCAGTATTTT. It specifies CASRGSGTDTQYF.

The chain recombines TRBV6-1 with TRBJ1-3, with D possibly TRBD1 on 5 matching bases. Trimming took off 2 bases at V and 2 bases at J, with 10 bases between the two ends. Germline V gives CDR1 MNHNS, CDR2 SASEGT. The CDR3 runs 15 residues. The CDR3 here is CASSEISRAGNTIYF. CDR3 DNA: TGTGCCAGCAGTGAAATAAGCAGGGCTGGAAACACCATATATTTT.

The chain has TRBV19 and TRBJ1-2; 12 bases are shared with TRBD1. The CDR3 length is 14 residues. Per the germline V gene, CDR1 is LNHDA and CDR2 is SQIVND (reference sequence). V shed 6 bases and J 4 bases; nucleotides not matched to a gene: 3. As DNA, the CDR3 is TGTGCCAGTAGCCGGGACAGGGGGCCCTATGGCTACACCTTC. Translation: CASSRDRGPYGYTF.

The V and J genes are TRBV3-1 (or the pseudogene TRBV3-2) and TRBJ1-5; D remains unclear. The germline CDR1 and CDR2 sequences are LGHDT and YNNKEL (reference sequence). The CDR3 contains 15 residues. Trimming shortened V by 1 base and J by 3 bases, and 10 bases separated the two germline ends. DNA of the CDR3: TGTGCCAGCAGCCAAGGGAGGTCCTACAATCAGCCCCAGCATTTT. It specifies CASSQGRSYNQPQHF.

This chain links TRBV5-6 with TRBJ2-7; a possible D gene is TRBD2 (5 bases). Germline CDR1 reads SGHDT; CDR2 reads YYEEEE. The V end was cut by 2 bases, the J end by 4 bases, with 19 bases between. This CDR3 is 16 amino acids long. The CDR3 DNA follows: TGTGCCAGCAGCTTAGCCGCGGACTGGGCCGTTTACGAGCAGTACTTC. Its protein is CASSLAADWAVYEQYF. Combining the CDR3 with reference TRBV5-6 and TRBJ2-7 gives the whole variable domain DAGVTQSPTHLIKTRGQQVTLRCSPKSGHDTVSWYQQALGQGPQFIFQYYEEEERQRGNFPDRFSGHQFPNYSSELNVNALLLGDSALYLCASSLAADWAVYEQYFGPGTRLTVT.

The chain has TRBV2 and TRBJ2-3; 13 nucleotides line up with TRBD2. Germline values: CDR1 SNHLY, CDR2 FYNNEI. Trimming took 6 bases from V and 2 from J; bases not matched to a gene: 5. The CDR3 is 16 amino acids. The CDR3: CASSTGLAGATDTQYF. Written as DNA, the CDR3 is TGTGCCAGCAGCACCGGACTAGCGGGGGCCACAGATACGCAGTATTTT.

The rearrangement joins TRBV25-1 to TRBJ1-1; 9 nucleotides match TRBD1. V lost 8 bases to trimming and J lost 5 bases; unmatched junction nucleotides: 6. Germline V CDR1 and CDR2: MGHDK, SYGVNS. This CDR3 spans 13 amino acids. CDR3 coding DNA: TGTGCCAGCTACCCCGGGACAGGGACTGAAGCTTTCTTT. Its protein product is CASYPGTGTEAFF. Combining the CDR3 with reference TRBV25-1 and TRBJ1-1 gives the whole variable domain EADIYQTPRYLVIGTGKKITLECSQTMGHDKMYWYQQDPGMELHLIHYSYGVNSTEKGDLSSESTVSRIRTEHFPLTLESARPSHTSQYLCASYPGTGTEAFFGQGTRLTVV.

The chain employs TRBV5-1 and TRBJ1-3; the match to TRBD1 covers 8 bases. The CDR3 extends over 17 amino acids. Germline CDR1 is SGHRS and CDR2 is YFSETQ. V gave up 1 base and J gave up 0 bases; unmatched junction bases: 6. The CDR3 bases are TGCGCCAGCAGCTTGATGGACAGGGACCCCTCTGGAAACACCATATATTTT. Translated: CASSLMDRDPSGNTIYF.

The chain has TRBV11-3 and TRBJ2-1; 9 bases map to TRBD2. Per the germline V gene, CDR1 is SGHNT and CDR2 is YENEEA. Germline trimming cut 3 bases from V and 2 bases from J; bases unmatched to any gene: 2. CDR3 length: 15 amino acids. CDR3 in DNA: TGTGCCAGCAGCTTGCGGGGGGGACCCTACAATGAGCAGTTCTTC. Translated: CASSLRGGPYNEQFF.

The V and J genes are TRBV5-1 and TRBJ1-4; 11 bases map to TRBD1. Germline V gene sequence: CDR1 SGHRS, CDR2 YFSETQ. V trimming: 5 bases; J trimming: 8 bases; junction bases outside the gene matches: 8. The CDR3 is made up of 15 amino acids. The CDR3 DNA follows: TGCGCCAGCAGTTTTGGACAGGGGGCCGGGGAAAAACTGTTTTTT. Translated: CASSFGQGAGEKLFF.

The CDR3 DNA reads as TGTGCCAGCAGCGTAGGGGCTCCAGGGGATGAAAAACTGTTTTTT. It codes for CASSVGAPGDEKLFF. The chain employs TRBV9 and TRBJ1-4; a weak D match, TRBD1 (6 bases). Trimming pared 0 bases from V and 6 bases from J, leaving 12 bases between. This CDR3 spans 15 amino acids. Germline V gene sequence: CDR1 SGDLS, CDR2 YYNGEE.

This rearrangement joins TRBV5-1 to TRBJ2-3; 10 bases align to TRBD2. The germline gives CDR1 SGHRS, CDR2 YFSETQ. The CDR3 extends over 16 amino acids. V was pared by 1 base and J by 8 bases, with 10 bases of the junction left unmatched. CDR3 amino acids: CASSLTSGTSDGTQYF. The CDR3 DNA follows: TGCGCCAGCAGCTTGACTTCCGGGACTAGCGACGGTACGCAGTATTTT. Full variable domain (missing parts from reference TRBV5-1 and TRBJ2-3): KAGVTQTPRYLIKTRGQQVTLSCSPISGHRSVSWYQQTPGQGLQFLFEYFSETQRNKGNFPGRFSGRQFSNSRSEMNVSTLELGDSALYLCASSLTSGTSDGTQYFGPGTRLTVL.

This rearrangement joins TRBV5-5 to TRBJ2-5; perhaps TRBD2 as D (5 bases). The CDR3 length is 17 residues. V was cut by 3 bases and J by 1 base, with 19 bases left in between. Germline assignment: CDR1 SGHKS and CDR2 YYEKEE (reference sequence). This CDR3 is CASSWGRLALFQETQYF. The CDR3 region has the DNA TGTGCCAGCAGCTGGGGTCGGCTAGCCCTATTCCAAGAGACCCAGTACTTC.

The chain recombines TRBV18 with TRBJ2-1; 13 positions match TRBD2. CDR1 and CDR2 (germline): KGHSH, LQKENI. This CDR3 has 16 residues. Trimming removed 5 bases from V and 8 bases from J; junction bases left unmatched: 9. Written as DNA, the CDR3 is TGTGCCAGCTCAACACTAGCGGGGGGGCCGTCCGATGAGCAGTTCTTC. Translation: CASSTLAGGPSDEQFF.

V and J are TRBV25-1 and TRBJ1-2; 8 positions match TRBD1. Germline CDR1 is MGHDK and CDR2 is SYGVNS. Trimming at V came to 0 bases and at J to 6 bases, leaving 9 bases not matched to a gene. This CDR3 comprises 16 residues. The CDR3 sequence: CASSEYVGGTGDGYTF. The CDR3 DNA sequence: TGTGCCAGCAGTGAATATGTCGGGGGGACAGGAGATGGCTACACCTTC.

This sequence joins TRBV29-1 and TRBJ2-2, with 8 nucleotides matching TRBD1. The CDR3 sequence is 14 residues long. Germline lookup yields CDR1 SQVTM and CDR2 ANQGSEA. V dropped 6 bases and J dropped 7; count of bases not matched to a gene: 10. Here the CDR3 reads CSVSRTGTGGELFF. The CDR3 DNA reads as TGCAGCGTCTCTAGGACAGGGACGGGCGGGGAGCTGTTTTTT.